Here is one T cell receptor beta chain with its context. Its antigen is currently unknown. The data were taken from a study of T cell responses to AZD1222 COVID-19 vaccine. Overall study findings and caveats: Spike-specific TCR breadth and depth were elevated following two AZD1222 doses. Spike was spanned by vaccine-associated CD4 TCRs, with dominance at 160-218 and 743-854.

TCRdb's copy holds only in-frame clones and misses some; the assay was immunoSEQ multiplex PCR. The sample contains approximately 150,000 clones, around 90% of which appear only once. The CDR3 consists of 15 residues. J lost 9 bases, V lost 5 bases, and 13 bases had no gene match. Per germline, CDR1 SEHNR and CDR2 FQNEAQ (reference sequence). The chain links TRBV7-9 to TRBJ1-2; 9 nucleotides align to TRBD1. The TCR sequence derives from an adult in good health. The sequenced sample was peripheral blood, obtained on day 0 of AZD1222 vaccination. CDR3 protein: CASSVLRDRVDSYTF. CDR3 coding DNA: TGTGCCAGCAGCGTCCTCCGGGACAGGGTTGATAGCTACACCTTC. The variable domain in full, completed from reference TRBV7-9 and TRBJ1-2, reads DTGVSQNPRHKITKRGQNVTFRCDPISEHNRLYWYRQTLGQGPEFLTYFQNEAQLEKSRLLSDRFSAERPKGSFSTLEIQRTEQGDSAMYLCASSVLRDRVDSYTFGSGTRLTVV.